This is a list of T cell receptor beta chains from one sample in a study of shared clonotypes between healthy human individuals. Repertoires were generated with immunoSEQ multiplex PCR, while TCRdb's copy carries only in-frame clones and drops some. The table records about 550,000 clones, nearly 97% of them present only once. The sequencing input was naive CD8+ T cells sorted from blood. The receptors were sampled from a woman in her twenties or thirties in good health. Both conserved end residues are part of each CDR3. A D gene is named only where the DNA matches it firmly. Where a row states a size, it is once, few, many or the class of an expanded clone; other rows omit it.

V: TRBV5-8
J: TRBJ2-7
D: -
size: -
CDR3: CASSLPIAYEQYF
DNA: TGTGCCAGCAGCTTGCCGATAGCCTACGAGCAGTACTTC

V: TRBV5-4
J: TRBJ2-3
D: -
size: -
CDR3: CASSLLSTDTQYF
DNA: TGTGCCAGCAGCTTGCTGAGCACAGATACGCAGTATTTT

V: TRBV13
J: TRBJ1-4
D: -
size: once
CDR3: CASSLAGAGREKLFF
DNA: TGTGCCAGCAGCTTAGCCGGGGCCGGACGGGAAAAACTGTTTTTT

V: TRBV9
J: TRBJ2-7
D: TRBD1
size: once
CDR3: CASSVGPTGNAHEQYF
DNA: TGTGCCAGCAGCGTTGGACCGACAGGGAATGCCCACGAGCAGTACTTC

V: TRBV7-6
J: TRBJ2-1
D: TRBD1
size: -
CDR3: CASSLVQGIYNEQFF
DNA: TGTGCCAGCAGCTTAGTACAGGGGATCTACAATGAGCAGTTCTTC

V: TRBV5-6
J: TRBJ2-5
D: -
size: -
CDR3: CASSGAGQQETQYF
DNA: TGTGCCAGCAGCGGGGCTGGGCAGCAAGAGACCCAGTACTTC

V: TRBV7-9
J: TRBJ2-1
D: TRBD1
size: -
CDR3: CASTITGQGNEQFF
DNA: TGTGCCAGCACCATAACGGGACAGGGTAATGAGCAGTTCTTC

V: TRBV15
J: TRBJ2-7
D: TRBD1
size: once
CDR3: CATSRGPPGQGLYEQYF
DNA: TGTGCCACCAGCAGAGGTCCCCCGGGACAGGGCCTCTACGAGCAGTACTTC

V: TRBV13
J: TRBJ2-1
D: -
size: -
CDR3: CASRETNNEQFF
DNA: TGTGCCAGCAGGGAAACTAACAATGAGCAGTTCTTC

V: TRBV7-2
J: TRBJ2-5
D: TRBD2
size: once
CDR3: CASSSRLAGQETQYF
DNA: TGTGCCAGCAGCTCCCGACTAGCGGGCCAAGAGACCCAGTACTTC

V: TRBV28
J: TRBJ2-7
D: -
size: -
CDR3: CASRLALPGTYEQYF
DNA: TGTGCCAGCAGACTCGCCTTACCTGGGACCTACGAGCAGTACTTC

V: TRBV18
J: TRBJ2-7
D: -
size: once
CDR3: CASSSEWTYEQYF
DNA: TGTGCCAGCTCCTCGGAGTGGACCTACGAGCAGTACTTC

V: TRBV7-9
J: TRBJ1-5
D: -
size: -
CDR3: CASSLGVNQPQHF
DNA: TGTGCCAGCAGCTTAGGAGTTAATCAGCCCCAGCATTTT

V: TRBV5-4
J: TRBJ2-1
D: -
size: -
CDR3: CASSLGRSSYNEQFF
DNA: TGTGCCAGCAGCTTGGGACGAAGCTCCTACAATGAGCAGTTCTTC

V: TRBV19
J: TRBJ2-5
D: TRBD1
size: once
CDR3: CASSIDFPGQGPDGRSYQETQYF
DNA: TGTGCCAGTAGTATAGATTTCCCCGGACAGGGCCCAGACGGCCGATCCTACCAAGAGACCCAGTACTTC

V: TRBV28
J: TRBJ1-1
D: -
size: -
CDR3: CASSLTLGMGTEAFF
DNA: TGTGCCAGCAGTTTAACATTAGGGATGGGCACTGAAGCTTTCTTT

V: TRBV19
J: TRBJ2-2
D: TRBD1
size: -
CDR3: CATNQGVTGELFF
DNA: TGTGCCACAAATCAGGGGGTCACCGGGGAGCTGTTTTTT

V: TRBV15
J: TRBJ1-5
D: TRBD1
size: -
CDR3: CATSRDSTGDNQPQHF
DNA: TGTGCCACCAGCAGAGATTCGACAGGGGACAATCAGCCCCAGCATTTT

V: TRBV5-8
J: TRBJ2-1
D: TRBD2
size: -
CDR3: CASSFLTSVLPNEQFF
DNA: TGTGCCAGCAGCTTCCTTACTAGCGTACTCCCCAATGAGCAGTTCTTC

V: TRBV7-9
J: TRBJ2-3
D: -
size: -
CDR3: CASSYNTGTLGTDTQYF
DNA: TGTGCCAGCAGCTATAATACAGGGACCTTGGGCACAGATACGCAGTATTTT

V: TRBV28
J: TRBJ1-5
D: -
size: -
CDR3: CASSFRGGRFSGNQPQHF
DNA: TGTGCCAGCAGTTTCCGGGGGGGCCGTTTTAGCGGGAATCAGCCCCAGCATTTT

V: TRBV19
J: TRBJ1-1
D: -
size: few
CDR3: CASSSGNTEAFF
DNA: TGTGCCAGTAGTTCGGGTAACACTGAAGCTTTCTTT

V: TRBV19
J: TRBJ2-7
D: -
size: -
CDR3: CASSLGEFPYEQYF
DNA: TGTGCCTCATCTTTGGGGGAATTCCCCTACGAGCAGTACTTC

V: TRBV4-2
J: TRBJ2-1
D: -
size: -
CDR3: CASSQIGQYNEQFF
DNA: TGTGCCAGCAGCCAGATCGGACAGTACAATGAGCAGTTCTTC

V: TRBV9
J: TRBJ2-5
D: -
size: -
CDR3: CASGVDGGTQYF
DNA: TGTGCCAGCGGAGTCGACGGCGGGACCCAGTACTTC

V: TRBV7-9
J: TRBJ1-4
D: -
size: -
CDR3: CASRPTGSTNEKLFF
DNA: TGTGCCAGCAGGCCAACAGGGTCCACTAATGAAAAACTGTTTTTT

V: TRBV9
J: TRBJ2-3
D: -
size: once
CDR3: CASSSSPGDTQYF
DNA: TGTGCCAGCAGCTCAAGCCCGGGGGATACGCAGTATTTT

V: TRBV11-2
J: TRBJ1-5
D: -
size: -
CDR3: CASSLGSGFSNQPQHF
DNA: TGTGCCAGCAGCTTAGGTTCCGGATTTAGCAATCAGCCCCAGCATTTT

V: TRBV4-1
J: TRBJ2-1
D: -
size: -
CDR3: CASSQDRPKYNEQFF
DNA: TGCGCCAGCAGCCAAGATAGGCCTAAATACAATGAGCAGTTCTTC

V: TRBV4-1
J: TRBJ2-7
D: TRBD2
size: -
CDR3: CASSQGLAEHEQYF
DNA: TGCGCCAGCAGCCAAGGTCTAGCGGAGCACGAGCAGTACTTC

V: TRBV9
J: TRBJ2-7
D: TRBD2
size: -
CDR3: CASSVWREGYEQYF
DNA: TGTGCCAGCAGCGTATGGCGGGAGGGCTACGAGCAGTACTTC

V: TRBV6-6
J: TRBJ2-2
D: -
size: -
CDR3: CASSYIRGSTGELFF
DNA: TGTGCCAGCAGTTACATACGGGGGAGCACCGGGGAGCTGTTTTTT

V: TRBV6-1
J: TRBJ2-1
D: TRBD2
size: -
CDR3: CASIRGGDEQFF
DNA: TGTGCCAGCATTAGGGGAGGGGATGAGCAGTTCTTC

V: TRBV29-1
J: TRBJ2-7
D: -
size: -
CDR3: CSVEDHRTYEQYF
DNA: TGCAGCGTTGAAGATCATAGGACTTACGAGCAGTACTTC

V: TRBV19
J: TRBJ1-5
D: TRBD1
size: -
CDR3: CASSVGTGGYQPQHF
DNA: TGTGCCAGTAGTGTAGGGACAGGGGGCTATCAGCCCCAGCATTTT

V: TRBV9
J: TRBJ2-1
D: -
size: once
CDR3: CASSAAGAGGNEQFF
DNA: TGTGCCAGCAGCGCCGCGGGGGCCGGGGGAAATGAGCAGTTCTTC

V: TRBV4-1
J: TRBJ1-1
D: -
size: once
CDR3: CASSQDRQPNTEAFF
DNA: TGCGCCAGCAGCCAAGACCGTCAGCCCAACACTGAAGCTTTCTTT

V: TRBV7-8
J: TRBJ2-1
D: TRBD2
size: -
CDR3: CASSLDSSFRRERLYNEQFF
DNA: TGTGCCAGCAGCTTAGACTCTAGCTTTCGGCGGGAGCGCCTCTACAATGAGCAGTTCTTC

V: TRBV27
J: TRBJ2-3
D: -
size: -
CDR3: CASSFSGNTDTQYF
DNA: TGTGCCAGCAGTTTTTCCGGAAACACAGATACGCAGTATTTT

V: TRBV10-2
J: TRBJ2-2
D: -
size: -
CDR3: CASSEGRSSNTGELFF
DNA: TGCGCCAGCAGTGAGGGGCGTTCTTCGAACACCGGGGAGCTGTTTTTT

V: TRBV5-4
J: TRBJ2-7
D: -
size: -
CDR3: CASSALGEQYF
DNA: TGTGCCAGCAGCGCCCTCGGGGAGCAGTACTTC

V: TRBV27
J: TRBJ2-7
D: -
size: -
CDR3: CASSYRGHPTHEQYF
DNA: TGTGCCAGCAGTTACCGGGGGCATCCTACCCACGAGCAGTACTTC

V: TRBV5-1
J: TRBJ2-7
D: TRBD2
size: -
CDR3: CASSLASGRRYEQYF
DNA: TGCGCCAGCAGCTTGGCTAGCGGGAGAAGGTACGAGCAGTACTTC

V: TRBV9
J: TRBJ2-6
D: -
size: -
CDR3: CASSPRAGFGANVLTF
DNA: TGTGCCAGCAGCCCAAGGGCTGGGTTTGGGGCCAACGTCCTGACTTTC

V: TRBV5-4
J: TRBJ2-7
D: -
size: -
CDR3: CASSLGGRAADEQYF
DNA: TGTGCCAGCAGCTTGGGCGGCAGGGCGGCCGACGAGCAGTACTTC

V: TRBV28
J: TRBJ2-7
D: -
size: -
CDR3: CASSLISSYEQYF
DNA: TGTGCCAGCAGCCTCATAAGCTCCTACGAGCAGTACTTC

V: TRBV11-2
J: TRBJ2-3
D: -
size: -
CDR3: CASSLTDTQYF
DNA: TGTGCCAGCAGCTTAACGGATACGCAGTATTTT

V: TRBV2
J: TRBJ1-2
D: -
size: -
CDR3: CATGPYGYTF
DNA: TGTGCCACAGGGCCCTATGGCTACACCTTC

V: TRBV28
J: TRBJ2-7
D: -
size: -
CDR3: CASHNPFNLAYEQYF
DNA: TGTGCCAGCCATAATCCTTTTAATTTGGCCTACGAGCAGTACTTC

V: TRBV11-2
J: TRBJ2-7
D: TRBD1
size: -
CDR3: CASSFYRDSYEQYF
DNA: TGTGCCAGCAGCTTCTACCGGGACAGTTACGAGCAGTACTTC

V: TRBV19
J: TRBJ1-1
D: TRBD1
size: -
CDR3: CASSIGGQGFEAFF
DNA: TGTGCCAGTAGTATCGGGGGACAGGGTTTCGAAGCTTTCTTT